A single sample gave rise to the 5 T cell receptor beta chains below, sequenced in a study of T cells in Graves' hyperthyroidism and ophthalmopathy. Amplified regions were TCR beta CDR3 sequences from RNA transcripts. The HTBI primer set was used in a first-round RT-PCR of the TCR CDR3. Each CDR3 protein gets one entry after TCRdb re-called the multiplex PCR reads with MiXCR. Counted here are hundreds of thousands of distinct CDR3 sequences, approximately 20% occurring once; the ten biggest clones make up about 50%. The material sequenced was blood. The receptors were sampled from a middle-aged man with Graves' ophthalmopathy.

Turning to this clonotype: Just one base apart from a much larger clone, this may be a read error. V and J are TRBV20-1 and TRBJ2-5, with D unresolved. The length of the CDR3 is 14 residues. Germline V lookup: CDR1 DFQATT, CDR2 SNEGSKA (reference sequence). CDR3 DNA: TGCAGTGCCCCATCGGCGCTGTACCAAGAGACCCAGCACTTC. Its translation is CSAPSALYQETQHF.

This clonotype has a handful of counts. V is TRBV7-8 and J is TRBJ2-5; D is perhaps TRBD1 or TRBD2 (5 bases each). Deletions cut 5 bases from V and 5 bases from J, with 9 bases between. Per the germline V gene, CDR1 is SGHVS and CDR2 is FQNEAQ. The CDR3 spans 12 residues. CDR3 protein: CASSGTLETQYF. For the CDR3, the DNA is TGTGCCAGCAGCGGGACGCTTGAGACCCAGTACTTC.

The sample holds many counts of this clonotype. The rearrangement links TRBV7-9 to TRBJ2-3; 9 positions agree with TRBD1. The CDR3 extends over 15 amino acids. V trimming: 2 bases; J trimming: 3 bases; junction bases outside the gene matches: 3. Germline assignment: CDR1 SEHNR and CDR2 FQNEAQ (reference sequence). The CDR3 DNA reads TGTGCCAGCAGCTTATTGGACAGGGGAACAGATACGCAGTATTTT. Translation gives CASSLLDRGTDTQYF.

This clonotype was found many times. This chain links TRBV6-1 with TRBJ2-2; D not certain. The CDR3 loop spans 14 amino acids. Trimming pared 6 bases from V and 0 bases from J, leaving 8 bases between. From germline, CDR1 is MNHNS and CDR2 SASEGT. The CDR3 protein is CASSPKTNTGELFF. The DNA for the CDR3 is TGTGCCAGCAGCCCCAAGACGAACACCGGGGAGCTGTTTTTT.

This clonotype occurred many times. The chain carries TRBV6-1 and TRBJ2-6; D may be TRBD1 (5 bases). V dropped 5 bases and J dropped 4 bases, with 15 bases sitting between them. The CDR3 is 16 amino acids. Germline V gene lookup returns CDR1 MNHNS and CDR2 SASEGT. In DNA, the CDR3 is TGTGCCAGCAGTCCAAAGCGACAGTTCGGGGCCAACGTCCTGACTTTC. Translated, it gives CASSPKRQFGANVLTF.